This T cell receptor beta chain was identified during a study of T cells in Graves' hyperthyroidism and ophthalmopathy. Study findings and constraints: Before onset, ophthalmopathy was predicted by the model a median around 6 months earlier.

Patients aged 18 to 65 with hyperthyroidism were newly diagnosed, with duration under 2 months. What was amplified from RNA transcripts were TCR beta CDR3 regions. Carried out on the TCR CDR3, a first-round RT-PCR used the HTBI primer set. One entry per CDR3 protein, called by TCRdb with MiXCR from the multiplex PCR reads. The table shows roughly 570,000 distinct CDR3 sequences, with more than 15% occurring only once. The CDR3 runs 16 residues. Trimming pared 7 bases from V and 0 bases from J, leaving 18 bases between. The germline gives CDR1 MNHEY, CDR2 SVGEGT. Turning to this clonotype: Its antigen is as yet unknown.

The chain is built from TRBV6-2 or TRBV6-3 and TRBJ2-5; possible D gene TRBD2, 6 bases. The sequenced sample consisted of blood. The receptor was isolated from a woman aged 30 to 39 with Graves' hyperthyroidism. The CDR3 region has the DNA TGTGCCAGCACCCCCTTAGAGCGGGCCTACCAAGAGACCCAGTACTTC. Translation gives CASTPLERAYQETQYF.